The sequence of this T cell receptor beta chain was determined in a study of blood T cell repertoires in COVID-19. Here immunoSEQ multiplex PCR was the method, and the copy in TCRdb shows in-frame clones only, minus some. This sample has some 180,000 clones, with approximately 80% found just once. The sample consisted of peripheral blood. This clonotype was sampled from a man aged 55 to 69 with acute or convalescent COVID-19.

The CDR3, as DNA: TGTGCCAGCAGCTTACCGGGTATCGGAACTAATGAAAAACTGTTTTTT. It is translated as CASSLPGIGTNEKLFF. The chain has TRBV5-6 and TRBJ1-4; no clear D. The CDR3 has 16 residues. Per germline, CDR1 SGHDT and CDR2 YYEEEE. V lost 2 bases and J lost 1, with 12 bases in between.